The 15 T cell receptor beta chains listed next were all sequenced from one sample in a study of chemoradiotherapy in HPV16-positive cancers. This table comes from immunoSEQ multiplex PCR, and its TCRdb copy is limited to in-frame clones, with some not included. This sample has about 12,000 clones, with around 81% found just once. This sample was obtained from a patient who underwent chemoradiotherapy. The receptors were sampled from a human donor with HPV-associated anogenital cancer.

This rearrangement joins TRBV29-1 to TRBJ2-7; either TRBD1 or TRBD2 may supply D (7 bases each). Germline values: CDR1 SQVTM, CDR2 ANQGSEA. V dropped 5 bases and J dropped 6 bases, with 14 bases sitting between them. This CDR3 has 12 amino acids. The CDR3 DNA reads TGCAGCGTTCGCGCAGGGGGGGGCGAGCAGTACTTC. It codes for CSVRAGGGEQYF.

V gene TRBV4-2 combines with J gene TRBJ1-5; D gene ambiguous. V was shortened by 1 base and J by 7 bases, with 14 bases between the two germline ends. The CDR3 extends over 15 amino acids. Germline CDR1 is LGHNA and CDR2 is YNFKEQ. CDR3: CASSQAGGPGQPQHF. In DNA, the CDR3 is TGTGCCAGCAGCCAAGCTGGCGGGCCGGGGCAGCCCCAGCATTTT.

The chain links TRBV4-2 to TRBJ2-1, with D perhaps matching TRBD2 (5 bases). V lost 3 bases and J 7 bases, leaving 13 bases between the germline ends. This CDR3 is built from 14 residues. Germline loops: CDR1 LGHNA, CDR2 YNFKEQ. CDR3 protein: CASSHRGSQNEQFF. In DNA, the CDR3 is TGTGCCAGCAGCCACAGAGGGTCCCAGAATGAGCAGTTCTTC.

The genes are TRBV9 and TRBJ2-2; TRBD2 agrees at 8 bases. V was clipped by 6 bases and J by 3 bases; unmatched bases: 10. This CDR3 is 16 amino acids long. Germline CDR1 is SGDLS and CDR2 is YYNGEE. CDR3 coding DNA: TGTGCCAGCAAGGCGGGGGGCAGTATTGACACCGGGGAGCTGTTTTTT. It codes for CASKAGGSIDTGELFF. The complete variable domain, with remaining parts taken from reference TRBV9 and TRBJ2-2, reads DSGVTQTPKHLITATGQRVTLRCSPRSGDLSVYWYQQSLDQGLQFLIQYYNGEERAKGNILERFSAQQFPDLHSELNLSSLELGDSALYFCASKAGGSIDTGELFFGEGSRLTVL.

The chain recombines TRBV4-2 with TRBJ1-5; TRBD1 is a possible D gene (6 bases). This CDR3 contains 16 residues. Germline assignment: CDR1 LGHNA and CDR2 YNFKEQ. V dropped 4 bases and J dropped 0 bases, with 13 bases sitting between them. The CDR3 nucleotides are TGTGCCAGCAGCCGAAGAGTCAGGGGTAGCAATCAGCCCCAGCATTTT. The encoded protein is CASSRRVRGSNQPQHF.

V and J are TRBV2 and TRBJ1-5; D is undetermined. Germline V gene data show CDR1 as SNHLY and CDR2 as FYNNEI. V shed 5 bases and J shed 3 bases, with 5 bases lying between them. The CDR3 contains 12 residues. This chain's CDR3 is CASSKNNQPQHF. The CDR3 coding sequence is TGTGCCAGCAGTAAAAACAATCAGCCCCAGCATTTT.

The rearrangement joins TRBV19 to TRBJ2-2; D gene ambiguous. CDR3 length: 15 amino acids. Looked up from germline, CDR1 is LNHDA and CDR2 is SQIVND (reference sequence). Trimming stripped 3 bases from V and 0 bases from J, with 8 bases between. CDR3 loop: CASSIGPTNTGELFF. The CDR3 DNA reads TGTGCCAGTAGTATCGGGCCTACGAACACCGGGGAGCTGTTTTTT.

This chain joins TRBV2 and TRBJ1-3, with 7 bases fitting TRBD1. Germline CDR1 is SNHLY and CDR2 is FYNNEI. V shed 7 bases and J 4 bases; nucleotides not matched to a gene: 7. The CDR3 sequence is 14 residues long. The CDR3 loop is CASKTGTAGNTIYF. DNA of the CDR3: TGTGCCAGCAAGACCGGGACAGCGGGAAACACCATATATTTT. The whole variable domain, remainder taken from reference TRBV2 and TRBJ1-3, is EPEVTQTPSHQVTQMGQEVILRCVPISNHLYFYWYRQILGQKVEFLVSFYNNEISEKSEIFDDQFSVERPDGSNFTLKIRSTKLEDSAMYFCASKTGTAGNTIYFGEGSWLTVV.

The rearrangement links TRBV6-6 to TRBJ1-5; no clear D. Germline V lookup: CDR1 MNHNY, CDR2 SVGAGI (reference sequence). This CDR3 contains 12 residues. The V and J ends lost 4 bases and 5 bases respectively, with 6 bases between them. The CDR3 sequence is CASSSWDQPQHF. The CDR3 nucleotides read TGTGCCAGCAGTTCGTGGGATCAGCCCCAGCATTTT.

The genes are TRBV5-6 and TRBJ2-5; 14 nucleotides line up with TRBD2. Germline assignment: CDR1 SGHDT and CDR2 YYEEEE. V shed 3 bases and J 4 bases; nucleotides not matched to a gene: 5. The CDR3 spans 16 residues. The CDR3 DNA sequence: TGTGCCAGCAGCTCCCGGACTAGCGGGGGGAGAGAGACCCAGTACTTC. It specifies CASSSRTSGGRETQYF.

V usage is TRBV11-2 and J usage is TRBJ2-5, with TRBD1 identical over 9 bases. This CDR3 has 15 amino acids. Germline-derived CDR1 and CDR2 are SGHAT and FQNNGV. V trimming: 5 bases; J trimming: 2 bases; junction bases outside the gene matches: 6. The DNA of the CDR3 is TGTGCCAGCAGCCATTGGGGACAGGGTCAAGAGACCCAGTACTTC. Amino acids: CASSHWGQGQETQYF. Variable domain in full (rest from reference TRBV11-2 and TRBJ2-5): EAGVAQSPRYKIIEKRQSVAFWCNPISGHATLYWYQQILGQGPKLLIQFQNNGVVDDSQLPKDRFSAERLKGVDSTLKIQPAKLEDSAVYLCASSHWGQGQETQYFGPGTRLLVL.

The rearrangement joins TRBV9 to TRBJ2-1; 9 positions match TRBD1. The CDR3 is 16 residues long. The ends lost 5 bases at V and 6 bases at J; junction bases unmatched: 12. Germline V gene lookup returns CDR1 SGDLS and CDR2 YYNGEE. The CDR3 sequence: CASREYTGGQGNEQFF. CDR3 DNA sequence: TGTGCCAGCAGGGAATATACAGGGGGCCAGGGCAATGAGCAGTTCTTC. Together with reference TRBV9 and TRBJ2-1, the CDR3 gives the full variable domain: DSGVTQTPKHLITATGQRVTLRCSPRSGDLSVYWYQQSLDQGLQFLIQYYNGEERAKGNILERFSAQQFPDLHSELNLSSLELGDSALYFCASREYTGGQGNEQFFGPGTRLTVL.

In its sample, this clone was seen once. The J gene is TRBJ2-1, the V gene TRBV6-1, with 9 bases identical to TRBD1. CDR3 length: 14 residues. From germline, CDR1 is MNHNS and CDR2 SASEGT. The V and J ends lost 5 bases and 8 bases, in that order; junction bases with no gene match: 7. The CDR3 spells CASSKGQGFHEQFF. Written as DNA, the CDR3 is TGTGCCAGCAGTAAGGGACAGGGTTTCCATGAGCAGTTCTTC.

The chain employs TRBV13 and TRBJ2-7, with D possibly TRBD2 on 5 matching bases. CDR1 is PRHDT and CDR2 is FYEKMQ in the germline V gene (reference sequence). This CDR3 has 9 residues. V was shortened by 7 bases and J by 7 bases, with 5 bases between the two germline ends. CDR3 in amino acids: CASKREQYF. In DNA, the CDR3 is TGTGCCAGCAAGCGGGAGCAGTACTTC.

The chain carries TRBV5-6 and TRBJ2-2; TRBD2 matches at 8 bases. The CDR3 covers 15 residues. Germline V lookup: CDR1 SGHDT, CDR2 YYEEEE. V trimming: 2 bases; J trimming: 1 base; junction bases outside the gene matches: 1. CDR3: CASSFLAGNTGELFF. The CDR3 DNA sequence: TGTGCCAGCAGCTTCCTAGCGGGGAACACCGGGGAGCTGTTTTTT.